This TCR beta chain was obtained from a study of technical replicates of blood from a few donors. Produced via immunoSEQ multiplex PCR; TCRdb's table is partial and in-frame only. This repertoire shows tens of thousands of clones, around 94% found once; its top ten account for about 0.23%. V was clipped by 5 bases and J by 2 bases; unmatched bases: 4. Germline V gives CDR1 MNHEY, CDR2 SMNVEV (reference sequence). CDR3 length: 14 residues. The source of this sequence is a human donor in good health. The rearrangement uses TRBV27 and TRBJ2-7, with 9 bases identical to TRBD1. The source material was T cells isolated from PBMCs. CDR3 amino acids: CASSRQGDPYEQYF. For the CDR3, the DNA is TGTGCCAGCAGTCGACAGGGGGACCCCTACGAGCAGTACTTC.